The sample holds a few counts of the clone carrying this T cell receptor beta chain. Its target is unknown. This specimen comes from a study of beta chain features in type 1 diabetes. Study-level results: Moderate but significant shortening of TCRB CDR3s was recorded in all four CD4+ subsets from Type 1 diabetes patients.

This CDR3 spans 14 amino acids. Trimming removed 0 bases from V and 3 bases from J, with 12 bases in between. Per the germline V gene, CDR1 is GTSNPN and CDR2 is SVGIG (reference sequence). cDNA synthesis used the whole RNA isolate, giving expressed TCRB sequences. The method was immunoSEQ multiplex PCR; TCRdb's version includes in-frame clones alone and lacks a portion of them. The sample yields tens of thousands of clones, roughly 45% seen once. This sequence originates from a young man with type 1 diabetes. The sequenced material came from stem cell memory CD4+ T cells from blood. The V gene is TRBV30, the J gene TRBJ2-7; D may be TRBD2 (6 bases). The CDR3 protein is CAWSVGSGYYEQYF. CDR3 nucleotides: TGTGCCTGGAGTGTTGGTAGCGGCTACTACGAGCAGTACTTC.